These 6 T cell receptor beta chains were sequenced from one sample in a study of T cell repertoires in cytomegalovirus infection. Each CDR3 protein gets one entry after TCRdb re-called the reads with MiXCR. The table has fewer than 650,000 distinct CDR3 sequences, approximately 40% seen once; the top ten hold 48%. These receptors have no known antigen. Source: cultured PBMCs, taken from culture after CMV antigen stimulation. All receptors derive from a human donor in good health (CMV status not recorded). Some clones in this sample may be carry-over from other donors' samples.

The rearrangement links TRBV19 to TRBJ1-5; maybe TRBD1 (5 bases). There are 13 residues in the CDR3. V lost 4 bases and J 5 bases, leaving 9 bases between the germline ends. CDR1 is LNHDA and CDR2 is SQIVND in the germline V gene (reference sequence). The CDR3 coding sequence is TGTGCCAGTAGTACAGACAGCTATCAGCCCCAGCATTTT. Encoded protein: CASSTDSYQPQHF.

The genes are TRBV7-2 and TRBJ2-7; D ambiguous. CDR3 size: 14 residues. Germline V gene sequence: CDR1 SGHTA, CDR2 FQGNSA. Trimming removed 3 bases from V and 3 bases from J, with 12 bases in between. This CDR3 is CASSLGSSYYEQYF. In DNA form, the CDR3 reads TGTGCCAGCAGCTTGGGGTCTTCATACTACGAGCAGTACTTC. Full variable domain (rest looked up from reference TRBV7-2 and TRBJ2-7): GAGVSQSPSNKVTEKGKDVELRCDPISGHTALYWYRQSLGQGLEFLIYFQGNSAPDKSGLPSDRFSAERTGGSVSTLTIQRTQQEDSAVYLCASSLGSSYYEQYFGPGTRLTVT.

V gene TRBV4-1 combines with J gene TRBJ1-1; no clear D. V lost 3 bases and J lost 1, with 6 bases in between. The germline gives CDR1 MGHRA, CDR2 YSYEKL. There are 13 residues in the CDR3. CDR3: CASSHSENTEAFF. The CDR3 nucleotides read TGCGCCAGCAGCCATTCCGAGAACACTGAAGCTTTCTTT.

V usage is TRBV6-6 and J usage is TRBJ2-2; no clear D. The CDR3 spans 15 residues. V was trimmed by 2 bases and J by 0 bases, leaving 7 bases between them. Germline values: CDR1 MNHNY, CDR2 SVGAGI (reference sequence). In DNA form, the CDR3 reads TGTGCCAGCAGTTACCTGTTAGCGAACACCGGGGAGCTGTTTTTT. It specifies CASSYLLANTGELFF.

The gene calls are TRBV6-1 and TRBJ1-3; a weak D match, TRBD1 (6 bases). This CDR3 is built from 17 residues. Trimming shortened V by 6 bases and J by 0 bases, and 18 bases separated the two germline ends. Germline CDR1 and CDR2: MNHNS and SASEGT. CDR3 region: CASSRGGGSSSGNTIYF. The CDR3 DNA reads as TGTGCCAGCAGCCGCGGGGGGGGCAGCTCCTCTGGAAACACCATATATTTT.

This chain's CDR3 is CATSDSRQGATGELFF. DNA of the CDR3: TGTGCCACCAGTGATTCGAGACAGGGGGCTACCGGGGAGCTGTTTTTT. The chain combines TRBV24-1 with TRBJ2-2; 10 bases line up with TRBD1. After removal of 2 bases from V and 5 bases from J, the junction contained 4 bases not matched to a gene. The CDR3 covers 16 residues. The germline gives CDR1 KGHDR, CDR2 SFDVKD.